One sample yielded the 6 T cell receptor beta chains listed below, sequenced in a study of regulatory T cells in long-lasting Graves disease. The time point denotes: newly diagnosed GD, antithyroid drugs for less than 3 months. TCR sequences were obtained from RNA taken from PBMCs. Researchers made TCR beta libraries by using iRepertoire HTBI primers and running Arm-PCR on CDR3 regions. TCRdb re-called the multiplex PCR reads with MiXCR, one entry per CDR3 protein. The sample consists of about 530,000 distinct CDR3 sequences, 15% to 20% of them appearing once. The same data also contributed to another study, on T cells in Graves' hyperthyroidism and ophthalmopathy.

The sample was peripheral blood mononuclear cells (PBMCs), taken at new diagnosis, from a patient treated with antithyroid drugs. The origin of the receptors is a woman aged 35-65 years with Graves disease.

A word on this clonotype: This clone may be a read error of a much larger clone one base away. V usage is TRBV20-1 and J usage is TRBJ1-1, with TRBD1 identical over 7 bases. The V gene's germline CDR1 is DFQATT and CDR2 SNEGSKA (reference sequence). The CDR3 spans 13 residues. V gave up 6 bases and J gave up 3 bases; unmatched junction bases: 7. The CDR3: CSASGQFHTEAFF. CDR3 coding DNA: TGCAGTGCCTCGGGACAGTTCCACACTGAAGCTTTCTTT.

Ten or more counts support this clonotype. The chain's CDR3 is CASRPHSTDTQYF. CDR3 bases: TGTGCCAGCAGGCCGCACAGCACAGATACGCAGTATTTT. The rearrangement uses TRBV12-3 or TRBV12-4 and TRBJ2-3; D call uncertain. Trimming shortened V by 6 bases and J by 0 bases, and 7 bases separated the two germline ends. CDR3 length equals 13 residues.

This clonotype was observed at least ten times. The chain recombines TRBV11-2 with TRBJ2-6; weak D call: TRBD1 (6 bases). Trimming took 1 base from V and 2 from J, leaving 9 bases between them. Germline V gene sequence: CDR1 SGHAT, CDR2 FQNNGV. The CDR3 consists of 16 residues. Written as DNA, the CDR3 is TGTGCCAGCAGCTTAGGCTCAGGGGCTGGGGCCAACGTCCTGACTTTC. This codes for CASSLGSGAGANVLTF.

Written as DNA, the CDR3 is TGTGCCAGCAGCACTAACGGGGCTGGGGAGCAGTACTTC. Translating gives CASSTNGAGEQYF. The J gene is TRBJ2-7, the V gene TRBV7-3; D may match TRBD1 or TRBD2 (5 bases each). Germline V gene data show CDR1 as SGHTA and CDR2 as FQGTGA. The CDR3 has 13 residues. Trimming cost V 5 bases and J 7 bases, with 15 bases left between them.

This clonotype was picked up many times. This chain joins TRBV28 and TRBJ1-1; no clear D gene. The length of the CDR3 is 12 residues. In germline, CDR1 is MDHEN, CDR2 SYDVKM. Trimming pared 1 base from V and 6 bases from J, leaving 6 bases between. This CDR3 reads CASSLLASEAFF. The DNA for the CDR3 is TGTGCCAGCAGTTTATTAGCCTCTGAAGCTTTCTTT. The whole variable domain, filled in from reference TRBV28 and TRBJ1-1, reads DVKVTQSSRYLVKRTGEKVFLECVQDMDHENMFWYRQDPGLGLRLIYFSYDVKMKEKGDIPEGYSVSREKKERFSLILESASTNQTSMYLCASSLLASEAFFGQGTRLTVV.

Many counts were recorded for this clonotype. The chain couples TRBV6-2 or TRBV6-3 to TRBJ1-2, with unresolved D. The CDR3 sequence is 15 residues long. Trimming took 2 bases from V and 2 from J, leaving 12 bases between them. From germline, CDR1 is MNHEY and CDR2 SVGEGT. The CDR3 reads CASSYDIGRNYGYTF. As DNA, the CDR3 is TGTGCCAGCAGTTACGATATAGGGCGGAACTATGGCTACACCTTC.